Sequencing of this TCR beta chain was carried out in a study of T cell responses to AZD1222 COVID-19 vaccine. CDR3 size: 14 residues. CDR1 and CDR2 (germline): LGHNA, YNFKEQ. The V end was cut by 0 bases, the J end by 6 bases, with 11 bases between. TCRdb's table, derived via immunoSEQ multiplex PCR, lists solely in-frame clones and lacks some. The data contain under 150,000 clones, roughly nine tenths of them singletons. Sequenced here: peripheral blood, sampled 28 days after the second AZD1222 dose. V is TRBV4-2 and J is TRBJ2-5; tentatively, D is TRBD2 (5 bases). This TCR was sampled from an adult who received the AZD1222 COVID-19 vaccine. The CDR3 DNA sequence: TGTGCCAGCAGCCAAGATCTAGGAGGCAAGACCCAGTACTTC. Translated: CASSQDLGGKTQYF.